This T cell receptor (beta chain) was retrieved from a study of shared clonotypes between healthy human individuals. The wider study: Three CD4 naive, three CD4 memory, two CD8 naive and one CD8 memory plate were used per donor.

Generated by immunoSEQ multiplex PCR, the TCRdb table keeps only in-frame clones and is missing some. The table lists about 1 million clones, more than 60% of them singletons. As regards this clone: Antigen unknown.

Findings and caveats of the study: Clonotype sharing across several donors was observed for 4.5% to 6.5% of naive CD4 clonotypes. Generally, estimated richness proved larger in naive subsets than it did in memory subsets.

CD45RA-negative memory and CD45RA+ naive subsets were split from the CD4+ cells. V was shortened by 2 bases and J by 4 bases, with 17 bases between the two germline ends. The CDR3 has 16 amino acids. Per the germline V gene, CDR1 is LNHDA and CDR2 is SQIVND (reference sequence). V gene TRBV19 combines with J gene TRBJ1-2, with a tentative D call TRBD1 (5 bases). Sequenced material: memory CD4+ T cells sorted from blood. Indicated subset: CD45RA-negative fraction. The source of this sequence is a man younger than 35 in good health. CDR3 sequence: CASSISFGQGIYGYTF. The CDR3 bases are TGTGCCAGTAGTATAAGTTTCGGGCAGGGCATCTATGGCTACACCTTC.